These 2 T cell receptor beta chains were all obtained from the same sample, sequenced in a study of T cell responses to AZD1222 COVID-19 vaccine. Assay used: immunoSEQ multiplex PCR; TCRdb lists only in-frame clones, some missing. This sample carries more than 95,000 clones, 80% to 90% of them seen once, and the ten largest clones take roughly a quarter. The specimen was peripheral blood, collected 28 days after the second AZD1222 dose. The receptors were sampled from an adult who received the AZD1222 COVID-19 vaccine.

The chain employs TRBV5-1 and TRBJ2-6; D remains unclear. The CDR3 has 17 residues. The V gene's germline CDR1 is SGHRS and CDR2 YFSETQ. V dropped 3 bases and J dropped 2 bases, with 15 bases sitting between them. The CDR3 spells CASSSQIVGTGANVLTF. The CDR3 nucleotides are TGCGCCAGCAGCTCCCAGATAGTTGGGACTGGGGCCAACGTCCTGACTTTC.

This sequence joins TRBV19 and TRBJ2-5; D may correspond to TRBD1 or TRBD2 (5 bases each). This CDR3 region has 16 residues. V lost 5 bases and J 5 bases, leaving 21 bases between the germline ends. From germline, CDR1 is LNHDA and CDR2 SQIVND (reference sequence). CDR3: CASSRVPGTEGETQYF. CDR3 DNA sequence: TGTGCCAGTAGTCGTGTACCCGGGACCGAAGGGGAGACCCAGTACTTC. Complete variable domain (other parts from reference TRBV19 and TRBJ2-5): DGGITQSPKYLFRKEGQNVTLSCEQNLNHDAMYWYRQDPGQGLRLIYYSQIVNDFQKGDIAEGYSVSREKKESFPLTVTSAQKNPTAFYLCASSRVPGTEGETQYFGPGTRLLVL.